The text below deals with one T cell receptor beta chain. Its target is not known. V shed 6 bases and J shed 0 bases, with 11 bases lying between them. The germline V gene has CDR1 SQVTM and CDR2 ANQGSEA. This CDR3 has 13 amino acids. The source of the sample is a study of blood T cells in healthy people across ages. Notes on the study in general: The study found TCR beta diversity correlated strongly with naive T cell percentage. Calculation of diversity from one million T cells yielded estimates considered to be underestimates.

It was with a sample-barcoded 5' primer and a J-beta primer mix that a second PCR of roughly 7 to 11 cycles was run. MiXCR was run by TCRdb on the 5' RACE reads, yielding one entry per CDR3 protein. In the table there are about 570,000 distinct CDR3 sequences, about 27% of which are singletons. These same records also appear under a second study, on T cells of mothers and their children.

Sequenced sample: blood. The V call is TRBV29-1, the J call TRBJ1-1; tentative D call: TRBD1 (5 bases). The TCR sequence derives from a boy aged 2 to 10 in good health. The CDR3 region is CSVRQILNTEAFF. DNA for the CDR3: TGCAGCGTCCGACAGATATTGAACACTGAAGCTTTCTTT. Full variable domain (missing parts from reference TRBV29-1 and TRBJ1-1): SAVISQKPSRDICQRGTSLTIQCQVDSQVTMMFWYRQQPGQSLTLIATANQGSEATYESGFVIDKFPISRPNLTFSTLTVSNMSPEDSSIYLCSVRQILNTEAFFGQGTRLTVV.